Listed below are T cell receptor beta chains from one sample, sequenced in a study of blood T cells in healthy people across ages. TCRdb independently ran MiXCR on the 5' RACE reads; one entry per CDR3 protein. The sample includes a few hundred thousand distinct CDR3 sequences, 50% to 60% of them seen just once. Sequenced input: blood. The receptors derive from a man in his 60s in good health. CDR3s include the opening cysteine and the closing phenylalanine or tryptophan. The D gene is left open where the match is weak. Rows may omit the clone size; those that give it use once, few, many or a size class.

V gene	D gene	J gene	clone size	CDR3 protein	CDR3 DNA
TRBV4-2	TRBD2	TRBJ2-1	.	CASSQEGGGEQFF	TGTGCCAGCAGCCAAGAGGGGGGGGGTGAGCAGTTCTTC
TRBV7-2	.	TRBJ1-3	few	CASSPGGGRRGNTIYF	TGTGCCAGCAGCCCGGGGGGGGGGCGAAGAGGAAACACCATATATTTT
TRBV7-2	.	TRBJ2-1	once	CASSSGGRFNEQFF	TGTGCCAGCAGCTCAGGAGGGAGGTTCAATGAGCAGTTCTTC
TRBV6-1	TRBD1	TRBJ2-7	.	CASRARQGIYEQYF	TGTGCCAGCAGGGCCCGACAGGGGATCTACGAGCAGTACTTC
TRBV3-1	TRBD2	TRBJ2-1	.	CASSQDWEGRYEQFF	TGTGCCAGCAGCCAAGATTGGGAGGGTAGGTATGAGCAGTTCTTC
TRBV19	.	TRBJ2-5	.	CASSTYPLETQYF	TGTGCCAGTAGTACCTACCCCCTGGAGACCCAGTACTTC
TRBV20-1	TRBD1	TRBJ2-7	few	CSARYRGARGEQYF	TGCAGTGCTAGATACAGGGGGGCCCGAGGCGAGCAGTACTTC
TRBV7-9	.	TRBJ2-7	many	CASSLEVYEQYF	TGTGCCAGCAGCTTAGAGGTCTACGAGCAGTACTTC
TRBV20-1	.	TRBJ2-3	many	CSATTGTDTQYF	TGCAGTGCCACGACTGGCACAGATACGCAGTATTTT
TRBV29-1	TRBD1	TRBJ1-1	.	CSVKTGTVNTEAFF	TGCAGCGTGAAAACCGGGACAGTGAACACTGAAGCTTTCTTT
TRBV7-2	TRBD1	TRBJ1-2	.	CASIRDPGQGGGYTF	TGTGCCAGCATCCGCGACCCGGGACAGGGGGGTGGCTACACCTTC
TRBV9	.	TRBJ2-1	few	CASSVAGETYNEQFF	TGTGCCAGCAGCGTAGCGGGGGAGACCTACAATGAGCAGTTCTTC
TRBV7-2	.	TRBJ2-1	.	CASSLAAYQETQFF	TGTGCCAGCAGCTTAGCGGCGTACCAAGAGACCCAGTTCTTC
TRBV29-1	.	TRBJ2-7	few	CSVGTSFLWGQYF	TGCAGCGTTGGGACCTCTTTCCTGTGGGGGCAGTACTTC
TRBV12-3/TRBV12-4	.	TRBJ1-1	.	CASSPPRDNTEAFF	TGTGCCAGCAGTCCCCCCCGGGACAACACTGAAGCTTTCTTT
TRBV6-1	.	TRBJ2-7	.	CASSVGGLTYEQYF	TGTGCCAGCAGTGTGGGGGGATTGACCTACGAGCAGTACTTC
TRBV5-1	TRBD1	TRBJ2-5	.	CASSSQGKVRQETQYF	TGCGCCAGCAGCTCACAGGGGAAAGTTCGGCAAGAGACCCAGTACTTC
TRBV20-1	.	TRBJ2-5	few	CSARDRRAGQETQYF	TGCAGTGCTAGAGATCGGCGAGCGGGTCAAGAGACCCAGTACTTC
TRBV5-5	.	TRBJ1-1	.	CVSSLARGPNTEAFF	TGTGTCAGCAGCTTGGCTCGGGGGCCGAACACTGAAGCTTTCTTT
TRBV5-6	TRBD2	TRBJ2-2	.	CASSSLGGSGTFTGELFF	TGTGCCAGCAGCTCTTTGGGGGGGAGCGGAACGTTCACCGGGGAGCTGTTTTTT
TRBV20-1	TRBD2	TRBJ2-5	.	CSAPLAGVRETQYF	TGCAGTGCACCCCTAGCGGGAGTTCGAGAGACCCAGTACTTC
TRBV7-9	.	TRBJ2-7	.	CASSHTGAYEQYF	TGTGCCAGCAGCCACACCGGGGCCTACGAGCAGTACTTC
TRBV12-3/TRBV12-4	.	TRBJ2-5	few	CASSFGGQEQYF	TGTGCCAGCAGTTTTGGGGGGCAAGAGCAGTACTTC
TRBV6-5	TRBD2	TRBJ2-1	.	CASGYKRGLYNEQFF	TGTGCCAGCGGTTACAAGCGGGGGCTATACAATGAGCAGTTCTTC
TRBV6-4	.	TRBJ2-5	few	CASRAEETQYF	TGTGCCAGCAGAGCTGAAGAGACCCAGTACTTC
TRBV10-3	.	TRBJ2-7	.	CAISEGGSGEQYF	TGTGCCATCAGTGAGGGGGGCTCCGGAGAGCAGTACTTC
TRBV3-1	.	TRBJ2-1	.	CASSPHKGRSNEQFF	TGTGCCAGCAGCCCCCATAAGGGGCGAAGCAATGAGCAGTTCTTC
TRBV11-1	.	TRBJ2-5	.	CASSVTEETQYF	TGTGCCAGCAGCGTTACCGAAGAGACCCAGTACTTC
TRBV11-2	TRBD2	TRBJ2-1	many	CASSFGLAGGSSYNEQFF	TGTGCCAGCAGCTTCGGACTAGCGGGGGGGAGCTCCTACAATGAGCAGTTCTTC
TRBV6-2/TRBV6-3	TRBD2	TRBJ2-7	.	CASTQGLAAYEQYF	TGTGCCAGCACTCAGGGACTAGCTGCTTACGAGCAGTACTTC
TRBV7-2	TRBD1	TRBJ2-3	.	CASSLVGQGWNTQYF	TGTGCCAGCAGCTTAGTAGGACAGGGGTGGAATACGCAGTATTTT
TRBV28	TRBD1	TRBJ2-1	.	CASSSGQYNEQFF	TGTGCCAGCAGTTCGGGACAGTACAATGAGCAGTTCTTC
TRBV4-3	.	TRBJ1-4	.	CASSQVGPTRRNEKLFF	TGCGCCAGCAGCCAAGTTGGGCCCACTCGGCGTAATGAAAAACTGTTTTTT
TRBV29-1	.	TRBJ2-6	.	CSVEVGRGVSGANVLTF	TGCAGCGTTGAAGTAGGTCGAGGAGTCTCTGGGGCCAACGTCCTGACTTTC
TRBV20-1	TRBD2	TRBJ2-1	.	CSARDGTSGNNEQFF	TGCAGTGCTAGAGACGGGACTAGCGGAAACAATGAGCAGTTCTTC